This TCR beta chain was sequenced in a study of tumor-infiltrating lymphocytes in primary liver carcinoma. Study details: The cohort included men and women aged 30 to 69 years.

Joint extraction of RNA and DNA used roughly 17-32 mg of bulk tissue that was unsorted. The patients lived with chronic HBV infection and had not yet received any treatment. Tumor samples each held over 90% viable tumor cells. TCR beta cDNA was reverse-transcribed from roughly 520 ng of total RNA. The reaction used a constant-region primer and ProtoScript II reverse transcriptase. TCR beta libraries came from three nested multiplex PCR rounds using slightly modified ARM-PCR. With TRBV1-TRBV30 forward primers and a C-beta reverse primer, the first two PCR rounds were run for approximately 10 cycles each. From the multiplex PCR reads, TCRdb called clonotypes with MiXCR, one entry per CDR3 protein. This table holds about 22,000 distinct CDR3 sequences, more than 70% found once. There are many counts of this clonotype. One junction end disagrees with the germline gene, perhaps due to a read error. Germline CDR1 and CDR2: SQVTM and ANQGSEA. This CDR3 is built from 12 residues.

The sample comprised liver tumor tissue from sampling region 2. Documented subset: tumor region T2, inferior pole. The receptor was derived from a woman aged 25-40 years with primary liver carcinoma and hepatitis B virus infection. V gene TRBV29-1 combines with J gene TRBJ2-1; 7 positions agree with TRBD2. The chain's CDR3 is CSALGDYNEQLF. The CDR3 DNA follows: TGCAGCGCCCTAGGGGACTACAACGAGCAGCTCTTC.